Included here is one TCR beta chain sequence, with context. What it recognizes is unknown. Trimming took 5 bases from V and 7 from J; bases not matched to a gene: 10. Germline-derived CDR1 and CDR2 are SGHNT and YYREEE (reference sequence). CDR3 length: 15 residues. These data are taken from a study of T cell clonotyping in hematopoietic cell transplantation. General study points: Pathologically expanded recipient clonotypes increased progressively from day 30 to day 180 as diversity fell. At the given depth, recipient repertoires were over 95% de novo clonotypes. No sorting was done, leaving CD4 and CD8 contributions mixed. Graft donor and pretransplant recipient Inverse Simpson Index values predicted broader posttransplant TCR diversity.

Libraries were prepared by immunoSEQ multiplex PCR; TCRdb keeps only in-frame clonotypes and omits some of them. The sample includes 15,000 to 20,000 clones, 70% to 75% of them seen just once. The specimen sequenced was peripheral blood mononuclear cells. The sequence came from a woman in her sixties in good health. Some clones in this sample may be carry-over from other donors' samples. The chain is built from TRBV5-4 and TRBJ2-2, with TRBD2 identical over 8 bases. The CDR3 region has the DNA TGTGCCAGCAGTTACCCCGGGACTAGAGTCGGGGAGCTGTTTTTT. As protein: CASSYPGTRVGELFF.